The 19 T cell receptor beta chains given below trace back to one sample, sequenced in a study of cytomegalovirus exposure and HLA in healthy donors. The PCR contained 60 Vbeta and 13 Jbeta primers. Sequencing was performed with immunoSEQ multiplex PCR; in TCRdb, only in-frame clones are kept and a portion is missing. Of about 140,000 clones listed, around four fifths are singletons. Sequencing used PBMCs. Receptor source: a male donor in good health and CMV-seronegative.

V usage is TRBV18 and J usage is TRBJ1-2, with D tentatively TRBD1 (5 bases). CDR3 length: 13 amino acids. The V end lost 1 base, the J end lost 3 bases, and 6 bases lay between the germline ends. In germline, CDR1 is KGHSH, CDR2 LQKENI. In DNA, the CDR3 is TGTGCCAGCTCACCACGGGGGGACTATGGCTACACCTTC. Translating gives CASSPRGDYGYTF.

This clone was observed a few times. J is TRBJ1-5 and V is TRBV9; the match to TRBD1 covers 8 bases. Germline lookup yields CDR1 SGDLS and CDR2 YYNGEE. The V gene end was trimmed by 2 bases and the J gene end by 6 bases; junction bases not matched to a gene: 4. The CDR3 contains 14 residues. The CDR3 nucleotides read TGTGCCAGCAGCGTTGCAGGGGGCGGTCAGCCCCAGCATTTT. Translating gives CASSVAGGGQPQHF.

The V gene is TRBV6-5, the J gene TRBJ1-2; 9 positions agree with TRBD1. The germline gives CDR1 MNHEY, CDR2 SVGAGI. The J segment lost 3 bases and the V segment lost 2 bases, leaving 7 bases of the junction unmatched. CDR3 length: 16 residues. The CDR3 coding sequence is TGTGCCAGCAGTTACAGGGACAGGGATTGGGACTATGGCTACACCTTC. Its translation is CASSYRDRDWDYGYTF.

Comment on this clone: This sample also contains other DNA sequences that code for the same CDR3. V and J are TRBV7-9 and TRBJ2-3; a possible D gene is TRBD2 (6 bases). Per the germline V gene, CDR1 is SEHNR and CDR2 is FQNEAQ (reference sequence). Trimming cost V 3 bases and J 0 bases, with 7 bases left between them. The CDR3 totals 14 residues. The CDR3 nucleotides read TGTGCCAGCAGCTTTGCGGGGAGCACAGATACGCAGTATTTT. Residues: CASSFAGSTDTQYF.

J is TRBJ1-5 and V is TRBV28; unclear D gene. The CDR3 sequence is 14 residues long. Germline V gene data show CDR1 as MDHEN and CDR2 as SYDVKM. V gave up 7 bases and J gave up 0 bases, with 10 bases separating them. CDR3 nucleotides: TGTGCCAGCACTATTTATGATAGCAATCAGCCCCAGCATTTT. Translated: CASTIYDSNQPQHF.

The J gene is TRBJ2-5, the V gene TRBV30; 7 bases are shared with TRBD2. There are 13 residues in the CDR3. CDR1 GTSNPN and CDR2 SVGIG come from the germline V gene (reference sequence). V trimming: 4 bases; J trimming: 2 bases; junction bases outside the gene matches: 4. The CDR3 DNA follows: TGTGCCTGGACTCTGGGACTACAAGAGACCCAGTACTTC. Protein: CAWTLGLQETQYF.

The V gene is TRBV5-4, the J gene TRBJ1-4, with 8 bases that match TRBD1. The J segment lost 7 bases and the V segment lost 4 bases, leaving 15 bases of the junction unmatched. CDR1 SGHNT and CDR2 YYREEE come from the germline V gene (reference sequence). There are 17 residues in the CDR3. CDR3 in DNA: TGTGCCAGCAGCCAGACAGGGGTCTACTCTTCGGGTGAAAAACTGTTTTTT. Amino acids: CASSQTGVYSSGEKLFF.

V gene TRBV5-1 combines with J gene TRBJ2-1; 9 bases are a match to TRBD1. Unmatched junction bases numbered 3, after V lost 2 bases and J lost 3 bases. Germline V gene sequence: CDR1 SGHRS, CDR2 YFSETQ. CDR3 length: 15 amino acids. CDR3 amino acids: CASSFGTGNYNEQFF. The CDR3 DNA sequence: TGCGCCAGCAGCTTTGGGACAGGGAACTACAATGAGCAGTTCTTC.

The CDR3 DNA is TGTGCCAGCAGTGAACGGGGGGATGCCGGGGAGCTGTTTTTT. Its translation: CASSERGDAGELFF. The chain combines TRBV25-1 with TRBJ2-2; 7 bases map to TRBD2. The CDR3 is 14 residues long. Germline CDR1 MGHDK, CDR2 SYGVNS. The J segment lost 6 bases and the V segment lost 2 bases, leaving 3 bases of the junction unmatched. The full variable domain, with the rest looked up from reference TRBV25-1 and TRBJ2-2, is EADIYQTPRYLVIGTGKKITLECSQTMGHDKMYWYQQDPGMELHLIHYSYGVNSTEKGDLSSESTVSRIRTEHFPLTLESARPSHTSQYLCASSERGDAGELFFGEGSRLTVL.

This chain connects TRBV9 to TRBJ2-7; possible D gene TRBD1, 6 bases. The CDR3 is made up of 15 amino acids. Germline V CDR1 and CDR2: SGDLS, YYNGEE. V lost 5 bases to trimming and J lost 0 bases, with 15 bases between them. Here the CDR3 reads CASSDTGTNSYEQYF. The CDR3 DNA is TGTGCCAGCAGTGATACCGGGACAAACTCCTACGAGCAGTACTTC.

This chain links TRBV4-2 with TRBJ2-2; tentatively, D is TRBD2 (5 bases). V lost 1 base to trimming and J lost 5 bases, with 17 bases between them. Germline loops: CDR1 LGHNA, CDR2 YNFKEQ. There are 17 residues in the CDR3. The CDR3 DNA is TGTGCCAGCAGCCAAGTCTCGGGATTAGTTTTTACCGGGGAGCTGTTTTTT. It encodes CASSQVSGLVFTGELFF.

The chain links TRBV4-3 to TRBJ2-1; D remains unclear. This CDR3 contains 16 residues. Germline V lookup: CDR1 LGHNA, CDR2 YSLEER. V lost 0 bases, J lost 0 bases, and 9 bases lay in between. CDR3: CASSQDPVFSYNEQFF. The CDR3 nucleotides read TGCGCCAGCAGCCAAGATCCGGTTTTCTCCTACAATGAGCAGTTCTTC.

The genes are TRBV4-2 and TRBJ2-1; unclear D gene. This CDR3 contains 12 residues. V shed 1 base and J shed 8 bases, with 6 bases lying between them. Germline V gene data show CDR1 as LGHNA and CDR2 as YNFKEQ. The CDR3 loop reads CASSQGRDEQFF. The CDR3 DNA sequence: TGTGCCAGCAGCCAAGGGAGAGATGAGCAGTTCTTC.

The V and J genes are TRBV29-1 and TRBJ1-2, with D possibly matching TRBD1 (6 bases). V dropped 3 bases and J dropped 8 bases, with 22 bases sitting between them. The germline CDR1 and CDR2 sequences are SQVTM and ANQGSEA. The CDR3 length is 15 residues. The CDR3 sequence: CSVESPTGGAYGYTF. The CDR3 DNA is TGCAGCGTTGAGAGCCCCACGGGGGGGGCATACGGCTACACCTTC.

V is TRBV28 and J is TRBJ2-3, with TRBD2 matching over 10 bases. The CDR3 sequence is 14 residues long. V was clipped by 3 bases and J by 8 bases; unmatched bases: 5. The germline V gene has CDR1 MDHEN and CDR2 SYDVKM. CDR3 DNA: TGTGCCAGCAGTTTGGCTAGCGGGAGTACTACGCAGTATTTT. Translated, it gives CASSLASGSTTQYF.

The J gene is TRBJ1-2, the V gene TRBV7-9; TRBD1 agrees at 8 bases. The CDR3 length is 13 residues. Looked up from germline, CDR1 is SEHNR and CDR2 is FQNEAQ (reference sequence). The V gene end was trimmed by 6 bases and the J gene end by 2 bases; junction bases not matched to a gene: 2. The CDR3 loop reads CASSYRGNYGYTF. As DNA, the CDR3 is TGTGCCAGCAGTTACAGGGGGAACTATGGCTACACCTTC.

This clone was picked up one time. The chain has TRBV28 and TRBJ2-5; D might be TRBD1 (6 bases). The J call may be in error: the DNA end matches TRBJ2-7 better. The length of the CDR3 is 16 residues. The germline V gene has CDR1 MDHEN and CDR2 SYDVKM. The CDR3 reads CASSWGQGREGYEQYF. The CDR3 nucleotides read TGTGCCAGCAGTTGGGGGCAGGGACGGGAAGGGTACGAGCAGTACTTC.

The chain couples TRBV9 to TRBJ1-1; the D is unclear. Germline V lookup: CDR1 SGDLS, CDR2 YYNGEE. The CDR3 extends over 15 amino acids. Trimming shortened V by 0 bases and J by 3 bases, and 12 bases separated the two germline ends. The CDR3 sequence: CASSVGRPPDTEAFF. Here the CDR3 DNA reads TGTGCCAGCAGCGTAGGCCGCCCGCCGGACACTGAAGCTTTCTTT.

J is TRBJ1-2 and V is TRBV19, with unresolved D. Trimming took 7 bases from V and 2 from J, leaving 17 bases between them. In germline, CDR1 is LNHDA, CDR2 SQIVND (reference sequence). This CDR3 is 15 amino acids long. CDR3 loop: CASISSVGGNYGYTF. The DNA for the CDR3 is TGTGCCAGTATTTCTTCCGTGGGAGGCAACTATGGCTACACCTTC.